The source of this TCR beta chain is a study of monozygotic twins with inflammatory bowel disease. Study-level points and caveats: The data gave no support to a single strong IBD-associated signal or clonotype.

A note on this clonotype: As yet, its antigen is unknown.

The germline gives CDR1 DFQATT, CDR2 SNEGSKA (reference sequence). The CDR3 length is 15 residues. Each UMI harboured a 6-nucleotide sample barcode and was appended via template switching. TCRdb reprocessed the 5' RACE reads and stores each CDR3 protein as one record, lacking DNA. The table lists 80,000 or so distinct CDR3 sequences. The receptor's source is a human donor with ulcerative colitis or Crohn's disease, or a healthy co-twin of an affected twin (not recorded which). This rearrangement joins TRBV20-1 to TRBJ2-7. What was sequenced was blood. This CDR3 reads CSATDQRGEIGEQYF.